The 29 T cell receptor beta chains listed next were all sequenced from one sample in a study of CD8 T cells in Susac syndrome. When the RNA was reverse transcribed, random hexamers were used with an input of roughly 0.45 to 1 ug. MiXCR, applied by TCRdb to the immunoSEQ multiplex PCR reads, yields one record per CDR3 protein. The data contain fewer than 200,000 distinct CDR3 sequences, over 85% of them singletons. Sequencing was carried out using CD4+ T cells from PBMCs. Receptors were obtained from a human donor in good health.

This chain uses TRBV30 with TRBJ2-5; D is undetermined. The CDR3 runs 15 residues. Germline loops: CDR1 GTSNPN, CDR2 SVGIG (reference sequence). Trimming stripped 8 bases from V and 2 bases from J, with 21 bases between. The CDR3 is CAGNFPRYGQETQYF. Written as DNA, the CDR3 is TGTGCCGGAAACTTTCCCCGGTACGGTCAAGAGACCCAGTACTTC. Complete variable domain (other parts from reference TRBV30 and TRBJ2-5): SQTIHQWPATLVQPVGSPLSLECTVEGTSNPNLYWYRQAAGRGLQLLFYSVGIGQISSEVPQNLSASRPQDRQFILSSKKLLLSDSGFYLCAGNFPRYGQETQYFGPGTRLLVL.

The chain uses TRBV20-1 and TRBJ2-4, with D possibly being TRBD1 or TRBD2 (5 bases each). Deletions cut 6 bases from V and 8 bases from J, with 17 bases between. CDR3 size: 13 residues. Per germline, CDR1 DFQATT and CDR2 SNEGSKA (reference sequence). CDR3 sequence: CSALGSGRDIQYF. As DNA, the CDR3 is TGCAGTGCCCTCGGTTCAGGGCGGGACATTCAGTACTTC.

This sequence joins TRBV28 and TRBJ2-3; 16 bases are shared with TRBD2. Per the germline V gene, CDR1 is MDHEN and CDR2 is SYDVKM. The CDR3 has 20 residues. Unmatched junction bases numbered 12, after V lost 5 bases and J lost 1 base. The CDR3, as DNA: TGTGCCAGCAGTACAACGGGACTAGCGGGAGGGCTATATGGCACAGATACGCAGTATTTT. Protein sequence: CASSTTGLAGGLYGTDTQYF.

The CDR3 DNA is TGCAGTGCTAGACAGGAGTTAGGCACAGATACGCAGTATTTT. Protein sequence: CSARQELGTDTQYF. The genes are TRBV20-1 and TRBJ2-3; D uncertain. The CDR3 contains 14 residues. Germline CDR1 and CDR2: DFQATT and SNEGSKA (reference sequence). V lost 2 bases, J lost 1 base, and 10 bases lay in between.

The chain's CDR3 is CASSQDYDRGETQYF. The CDR3 bases are TGCGCCAGCAGCCAAGATTACGACAGGGGGGAGACCCAGTACTTC. The chain carries TRBV4-3 and TRBJ2-5; 9 bases align to TRBD1. With 0 bases clipped from V and 5 bases from J, the junction kept 4 bases outside the gene matches. This CDR3 has 15 residues. Germline loops: CDR1 LGHNA, CDR2 YSLEER.

This sequence joins TRBV7-2 and TRBJ2-2, with TRBD2 matching 8 bases. This CDR3 comprises 14 residues. The germline V gene encodes CDR1 SGHTA and CDR2 FQGNSA. Losses at the gene ends were 5 bases for V and 5 bases for J; bases not matched to a gene: 4. This chain's CDR3 is CASSPGTSTGELFF. DNA for the CDR3: TGTGCCAGCAGCCCCGGGACTAGTACCGGGGAGCTGTTTTTT.

This chain links TRBV5-1 with TRBJ1-5, with 11 bases identical to TRBD1. J lost 5 bases, V lost 4 bases, and 2 bases had no gene match. CDR3 length: 14 amino acids. Germline CDR1 SGHRS, CDR2 YFSETQ. CDR3 residues: CASSRTGGDQPQHF. The DNA of the CDR3 is TGCGCCAGCAGCAGGACAGGGGGCGATCAGCCCCAGCATTTT.

This clonotype was picked up a small number of times. In DNA form, the CDR3 reads TGTGCCAGCAGCTTTATAGCACAAGTCTACGAGCAGTACTTC. This codes for CASSFIAQVYEQYF. This chain links TRBV7-2 with TRBJ2-7; D remains ambiguous. V lost 3 bases and J 3 bases, leaving 12 bases between the germline ends. Germline V gives CDR1 SGHTA, CDR2 FQGNSA. This CDR3 region has 14 residues.

This chain's CDR3 is CAWSERIDYGYTF. The CDR3 region has the DNA TGTGCCTGGAGTGAAAGGATAGACTATGGCTACACCTTC. V gene TRBV30 combines with J gene TRBJ1-2; D is uncertain. The CDR3 spans 13 residues. CDR1 GTSNPN and CDR2 SVGIG come from the germline V gene (reference sequence). The V gene lost 1 base and the J gene lost 3 bases, with 9 bases spanning the gap.

The V and J genes are TRBV20-1 and TRBJ2-7; D uncertain. Germline CDR1 is DFQATT and CDR2 is SNEGSKA (reference sequence). V shed 1 base and J shed 3 bases, with 13 bases lying between them. The CDR3 is 14 residues long. The CDR3, as DNA: TGCAGTGCTAGAGTGGCAGGAGTAGACTACGAGCAGTACTTC. It specifies CSARVAGVDYEQYF.

The chain recombines TRBV3-1 with TRBJ2-1; no firm D call. Looked up from germline, CDR1 is LGHDT and CDR2 is YNNKEL (reference sequence). V lost 1 base, J lost 3 bases, and 13 bases lay in between. The CDR3 is 16 amino acids. The CDR3 sequence is CASSQGIGARYNEQFF. CDR3 bases: TGTGCCAGCAGCCAAGGAATCGGCGCCCGCTACAATGAGCAGTTCTTC.

The rearrangement uses TRBV29-1 and TRBJ1-1; 8 bases agree with TRBD1. Germline V lookup: CDR1 SQVTM, CDR2 ANQGSEA. The CDR3 covers 13 residues. With V trimmed by 4 bases and J by 4 bases, 5 bases remained unmatched. The CDR3 region has the DNA TGCAGCGTTGTCCCAGGGGGCGTCACTGAAGCTTTCTTT. Translated: CSVVPGGVTEAFF.

For the CDR3, the DNA is TGTGCCAGCAGCTTAGTCGGCAGAGACGAGCAGTTCTTC. It translates to CASSLVGRDEQFF. The chain has TRBV7-2 and TRBJ2-1; D not certain. The CDR3 consists of 13 residues. The germline gives CDR1 SGHTA, CDR2 FQGNSA. V dropped 1 base and J dropped 10 bases, with 11 bases sitting between them. Full variable domain (rest looked up from reference TRBV7-2 and TRBJ2-1): GAGVSQSPSNKVTEKGKDVELRCDPISGHTALYWYRQSLGQGLEFLIYFQGNSAPDKSGLPSDRFSAERTGGSVSTLTIQRTQQEDSAVYLCASSLVGRDEQFFGPGTRLTVL.

The chain links TRBV30 to TRBJ2-1; 8 nucleotides match TRBD1. V was pared by 4 bases and J by 5 bases, with 7 bases of the junction left unmatched. Germline CDR1 reads GTSNPN; CDR2 reads SVGIG (reference sequence). The CDR3 is 14 amino acids. DNA of the CDR3: TGTGCCTGGAAGAGACAGGGGTTCGACAATGAGCAGTTCTTC. This codes for CAWKRQGFDNEQFF.

The chain recombines TRBV12-3 or TRBV12-4 with TRBJ2-7; D is undetermined. Trimming removed 8 bases at V and 5 bases at J, with 13 bases between. The CDR3 covers 12 residues. CDR3: CASGSAWDEQYF. For the CDR3, the DNA is TGTGCCAGCGGGTCAGCCTGGGACGAGCAGTACTTC.

This chain uses TRBV20-1 with TRBJ2-7, with 10 bases identical to TRBD2. The V segment lost 5 bases and the J segment 4 bases; nucleotides outside the gene matches: 2. CDR1 and CDR2 (germline): DFQATT, SNEGSKA (reference sequence). The CDR3 runs to 12 residues. CDR3 DNA: TGCAGTGCTGGGACTAGCGTTTACGAGCAGTACTTC. The encoded protein is CSAGTSVYEQYF.

The chain is built from TRBV29-1 and TRBJ2-1; 13 positions match TRBD2. The J segment lost 7 bases and the V segment lost 6 bases, leaving 12 bases of the junction unmatched. Per the germline V gene, CDR1 is SQVTM and CDR2 is ANQGSEA. The CDR3 totals 16 residues. The CDR3 nucleotides are TGCAGCGTCGGACTAGCGGGAGATTTGGGTCGTAATGAGCAGTTCTTC. Translating gives CSVGLAGDLGRNEQFF.

The V gene is TRBV27, the J gene TRBJ2-7; possibly TRBD2 for D (6 bases). The ends were cut back, 2 bases at V and 2 bases at J, with 10 bases in the middle. The germline V gene encodes CDR1 MNHEY and CDR2 SMNVEV (reference sequence). The CDR3 runs 14 residues. CDR3 residues: CASSLTGSTYEQYF. The CDR3 DNA reads as TGTGCCAGCAGTTTAACCGGGAGTACCTACGAGCAGTACTTC.

The chain employs TRBV20-1 and TRBJ2-7; 8 nucleotides line up with TRBD1. After removal of 8 bases from V and 6 bases from J, the junction contained 9 bases not matched to a gene. Germline loops: CDR1 DFQATT, CDR2 SNEGSKA (reference sequence). CDR3 length: 12 residues. The CDR3 nucleotides read TGCAGTCCCCGGACAGGGTTTGGCGAGCAGTACTTC. The encoded protein is CSPRTGFGEQYF.

This clonotype has a single count. CDR3 nucleotides: TGCAGCGTTGGTGGGTCAGGCACTGAAGCTTTCTTT. Amino acids: CSVGGSGTEAFF. The V gene is TRBV29-1, the J gene TRBJ1-1; D is uncertain. The V gene's germline CDR1 is SQVTM and CDR2 ANQGSEA. Trimming stripped 4 bases from V and 4 bases from J, with 10 bases between. The CDR3 spans 12 residues.

The V gene is TRBV28, the J gene TRBJ2-4; 10 bases match TRBD2. The CDR3 sequence is 15 residues long. V gave up 5 bases and J gave up 7 bases; unmatched junction bases: 8. Germline V gives CDR1 MDHEN, CDR2 SYDVKM. The CDR3: CASSGTGLAENIQYF. The DNA of the CDR3 is TGTGCCAGCAGTGGGACCGGACTAGCGGAGAACATTCAGTACTTC.

V gene TRBV30 combines with J gene TRBJ2-6; D is possibly TRBD2 (5 bases). The CDR3 length is 14 residues. V shed 0 bases and J shed 7 bases, with 10 bases lying between them. Germline values: CDR1 GTSNPN, CDR2 SVGIG (reference sequence). The DNA of the CDR3 is TGTGCCTGGAGTGTAGGAGGAGTCGCCAACGTCCTGACTTTC. Amino acid sequence: CAWSVGGVANVLTF.

The chain combines TRBV29-1 with TRBJ2-1, with 8 nucleotides matching TRBD2. The CDR3 is 15 residues long. V shed 5 bases and J 0 bases; nucleotides not matched to a gene: 6. The germline V gene encodes CDR1 SQVTM and CDR2 ANQGSEA. The CDR3 sequence: CSVQLLAASYNEQFF. DNA of the CDR3: TGCAGCGTTCAGTTACTAGCGGCCTCCTACAATGAGCAGTTCTTC.

V gene TRBV20-1 combines with J gene TRBJ2-3; TRBD2 matches at 8 bases. The CDR3 totals 13 residues. With V trimmed by 5 bases and J by 0 bases, 1 base remained unmatched. CDR1 and CDR2 (germline): DFQATT, SNEGSKA (reference sequence). The CDR3 region is CSASSGSTDTQYF. The CDR3 DNA reads as TGCAGTGCTTCTAGCGGGAGCACAGATACGCAGTATTTT.

The count of this clonotype is one. The chain couples TRBV7-2 to TRBJ2-7; tentatively, D is TRBD1 (6 bases). The germline V gene encodes CDR1 SGHTA and CDR2 FQGNSA. Trimming left V 3 bases short and J 3 bases short, with 12 bases between. This CDR3 is 14 amino acids long. Here the CDR3 DNA reads TGTGCCAGCAGCTTGACAGGTTTTAACTACGAGCAGTACTTC. This translates into CASSLTGFNYEQYF.

The rearrangement links TRBV20-1 to TRBJ2-5, with D perhaps TRBD1 or TRBD2 (5 bases each). Per the germline V gene, CDR1 is DFQATT and CDR2 is SNEGSKA (reference sequence). CDR3 length: 15 residues. V lost 6 bases to trimming and J lost 3 bases, with 20 bases between them. The CDR3 is CSAPDPGRSEETQYF. The CDR3 coding sequence is TGCAGTGCCCCAGATCCGGGACGCTCGGAAGAGACCCAGTACTTC.

The J gene is TRBJ2-1, the V gene TRBV3-1; TRBD2 matches 13 bases. CDR1 and CDR2 (germline): LGHDT, YNNKEL (reference sequence). V shed 4 bases, J shed 8 bases, and the junction held 11 bases outside the gene matches. CDR3 size: 17 residues. The CDR3 bases are TGTGCCAGCAGCCGGGACAGGGGGACTAGCGGGACCCATGAGCAGTTCTTC. Residues: CASSRDRGTSGTHEQFF.

With respect to this clonotype: At one of its ends the junction is not consistent with the germline gene, which may arise from a read error. The CDR3, as DNA: TGTGCCAGTAGTATTTCGTGGGGAGAGGCCCAGTACTTC. Encoded protein: CASSISWGEAQYF. This rearrangement joins TRBV19 to TRBJ2-5; possibly TRBD2 for D (5 bases). CDR1 and CDR2 (germline): LNHDA, SQIVND (reference sequence). CDR3 length: 13 residues.

This chain joins TRBV19 and TRBJ2-1; 7 nucleotides match TRBD2. V was pared by 7 bases and J by 6 bases, with 6 bases of the junction left unmatched. The germline V gene has CDR1 LNHDA and CDR2 SQIVND (reference sequence). This CDR3 has 13 residues. For the CDR3, the DNA is TGTGCCAGTACCATGGGAGGGGCCAATGAGCAGTTCTTC. Its translation: CASTMGGANEQFF.